At least ten counts were recorded for the clone carrying this T cell receptor beta chain. The sample comes from a study of T cells in Graves' hyperthyroidism and ophthalmopathy. The V end lost 4 bases, the J end lost 6 bases, and 18 bases lay between the germline ends. Germline V gene data show CDR1 as SGHAT and CDR2 as FQNNGV. This CDR3 comprises 15 residues. From RNA transcripts, TCR beta CDR3 regions were amplified. Using the HTBI primer set, a first-round RT-PCR was run on the TCR CDR3. One entry per CDR3 protein, called by TCRdb with MiXCR from the multiplex PCR reads. The sample holds hundreds of thousands of distinct CDR3 sequences, 13% seen once.

Sequenced material: blood. J is TRBJ1-2 and V is TRBV11-2; possible D gene TRBD1, 6 bases. The receptor was isolated from a woman younger than 35 with Graves' hyperthyroidism. The CDR3 bases are TGTGCCAGCAGCTCCGTACAGGGCCGCTTCGATGGCTACACCTTC. The encoded protein is CASSSVQGRFDGYTF.